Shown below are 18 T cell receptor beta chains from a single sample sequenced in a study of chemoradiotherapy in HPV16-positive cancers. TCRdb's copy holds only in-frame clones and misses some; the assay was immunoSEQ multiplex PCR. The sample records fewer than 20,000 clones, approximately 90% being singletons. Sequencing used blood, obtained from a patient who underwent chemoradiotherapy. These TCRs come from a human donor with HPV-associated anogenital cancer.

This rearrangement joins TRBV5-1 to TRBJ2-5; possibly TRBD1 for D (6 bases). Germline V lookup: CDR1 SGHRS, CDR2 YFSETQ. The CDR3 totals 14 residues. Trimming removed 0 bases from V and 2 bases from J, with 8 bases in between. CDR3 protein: CASSLVGQQETQYF. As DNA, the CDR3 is TGCGCCAGCAGCTTGGTAGGACAGCAAGAGACCCAGTACTTC.

The CDR3 coding sequence is TGTGCCAGCAGTTACAGGGGTAACTATGGCTACACCTTC. Translated: CASSYRGNYGYTF. The V gene is TRBV27, the J gene TRBJ1-2, with TRBD1 matching over 7 bases. Per germline, CDR1 MNHEY and CDR2 SMNVEV (reference sequence). This CDR3 region has 13 residues. V dropped 4 bases and J dropped 1; count of bases not matched to a gene: 0.

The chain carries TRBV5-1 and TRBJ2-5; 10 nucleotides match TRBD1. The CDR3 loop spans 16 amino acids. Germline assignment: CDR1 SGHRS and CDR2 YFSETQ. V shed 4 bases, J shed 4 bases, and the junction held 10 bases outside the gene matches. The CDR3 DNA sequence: TGCGCCAGCAGCGGACTGGGACAGGGGATTCCAGAGACCCAGTACTTC. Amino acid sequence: CASSGLGQGIPETQYF.

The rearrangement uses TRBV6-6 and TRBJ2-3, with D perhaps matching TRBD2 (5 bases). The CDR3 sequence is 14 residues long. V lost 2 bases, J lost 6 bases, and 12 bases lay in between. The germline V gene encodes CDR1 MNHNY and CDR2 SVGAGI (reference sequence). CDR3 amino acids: CASSYAGSRDTQYF. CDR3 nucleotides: TGTGCCAGCAGTTACGCGGGTAGCAGGGATACGCAGTATTTT.

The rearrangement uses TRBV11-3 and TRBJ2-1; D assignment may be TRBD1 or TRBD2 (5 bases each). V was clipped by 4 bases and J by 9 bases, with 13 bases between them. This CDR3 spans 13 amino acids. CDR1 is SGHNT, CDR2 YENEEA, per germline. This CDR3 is CASSSGTLGEQFF. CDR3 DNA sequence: TGTGCCAGCAGCTCCGGGACCCTCGGTGAGCAGTTCTTC.

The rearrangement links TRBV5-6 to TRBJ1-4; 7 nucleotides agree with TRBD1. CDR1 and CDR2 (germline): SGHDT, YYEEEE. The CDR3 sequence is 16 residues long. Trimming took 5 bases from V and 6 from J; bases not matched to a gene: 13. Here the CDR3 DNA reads TGTGCCAGCAGGAAGAACCGGGACAGTAACCATGAAAAACTGTTTTTT. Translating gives CASRKNRDSNHEKLFF.

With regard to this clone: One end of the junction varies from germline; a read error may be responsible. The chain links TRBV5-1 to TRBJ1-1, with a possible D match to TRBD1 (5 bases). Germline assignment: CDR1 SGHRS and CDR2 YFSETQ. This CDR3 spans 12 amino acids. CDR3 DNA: TGCGCCAGCAGTCCAGGGAACGCTGAAGCTTTCTTT. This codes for CASSPGNAEAFF.

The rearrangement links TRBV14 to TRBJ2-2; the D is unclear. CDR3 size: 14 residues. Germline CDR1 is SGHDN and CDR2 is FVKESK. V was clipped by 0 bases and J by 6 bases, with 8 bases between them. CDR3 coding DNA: TGTGCCAGCAGCCAAGACCTTTTGCCCGGGGAGCTGTTTTTT. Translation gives CASSQDLLPGELFF.

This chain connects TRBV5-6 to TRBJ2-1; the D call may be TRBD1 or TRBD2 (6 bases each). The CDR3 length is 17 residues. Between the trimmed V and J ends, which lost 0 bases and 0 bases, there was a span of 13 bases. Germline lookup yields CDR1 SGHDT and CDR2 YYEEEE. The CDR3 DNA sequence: TGTGCCAGCAGCTTGGTGGGGGGCCCAACCTCCTACAATGAGCAGTTCTTC. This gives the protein CASSLVGGPTSYNEQFF.

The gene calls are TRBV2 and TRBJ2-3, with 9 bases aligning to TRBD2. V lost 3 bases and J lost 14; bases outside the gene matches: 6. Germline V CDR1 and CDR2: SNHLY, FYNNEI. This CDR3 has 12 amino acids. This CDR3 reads CASSDFVTSGYF. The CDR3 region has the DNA TGTGCCAGCAGTGATTTTGTGACTAGCGGGTATTTT.

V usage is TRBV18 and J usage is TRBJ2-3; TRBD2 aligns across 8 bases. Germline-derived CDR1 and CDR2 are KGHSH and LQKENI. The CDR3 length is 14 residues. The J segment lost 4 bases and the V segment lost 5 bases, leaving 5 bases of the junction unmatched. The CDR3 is CASSYERGSDTQYF. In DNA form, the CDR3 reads TGTGCCAGCTCATATGAGCGGGGGTCAGATACGCAGTATTTT.

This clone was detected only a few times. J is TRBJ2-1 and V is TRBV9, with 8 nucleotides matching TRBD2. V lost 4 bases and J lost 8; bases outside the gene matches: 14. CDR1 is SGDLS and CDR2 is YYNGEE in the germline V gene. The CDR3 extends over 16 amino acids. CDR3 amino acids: CASSSTHGRATDEQFF. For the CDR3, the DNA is TGTGCCAGCAGCTCCACTCACGGGAGGGCTACTGATGAGCAGTTCTTC.

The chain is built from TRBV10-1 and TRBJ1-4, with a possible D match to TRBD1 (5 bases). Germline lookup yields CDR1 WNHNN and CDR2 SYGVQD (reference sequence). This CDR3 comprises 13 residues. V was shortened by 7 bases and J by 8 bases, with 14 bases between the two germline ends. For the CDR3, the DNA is TGCGCCAGCACGCGGGGGGGGGTAGAAAAACTGTTTTTT. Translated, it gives CASTRGGVEKLFF.

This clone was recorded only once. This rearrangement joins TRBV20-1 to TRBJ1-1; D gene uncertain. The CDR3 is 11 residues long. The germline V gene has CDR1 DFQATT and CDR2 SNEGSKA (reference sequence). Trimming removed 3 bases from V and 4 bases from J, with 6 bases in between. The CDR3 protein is CSARVSTEAFF. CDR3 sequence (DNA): TGCAGTGCTAGGGTTAGCACTGAAGCTTTCTTT.

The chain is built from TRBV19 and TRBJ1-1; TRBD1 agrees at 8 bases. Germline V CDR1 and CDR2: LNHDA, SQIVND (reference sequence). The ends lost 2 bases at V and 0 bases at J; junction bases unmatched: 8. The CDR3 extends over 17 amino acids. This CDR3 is CASSIRTGQRMNTEAFF. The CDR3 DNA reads TGTGCCAGTAGTATAAGGACAGGGCAAAGAATGAACACTGAAGCTTTCTTT.

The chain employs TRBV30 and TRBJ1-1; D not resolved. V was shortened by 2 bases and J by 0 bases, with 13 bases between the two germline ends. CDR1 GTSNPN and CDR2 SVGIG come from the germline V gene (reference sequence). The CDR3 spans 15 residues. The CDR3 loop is CAWSKGGPVNTEAFF. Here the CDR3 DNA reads TGTGCCTGGAGTAAGGGCGGCCCTGTGAACACTGAAGCTTTCTTT.

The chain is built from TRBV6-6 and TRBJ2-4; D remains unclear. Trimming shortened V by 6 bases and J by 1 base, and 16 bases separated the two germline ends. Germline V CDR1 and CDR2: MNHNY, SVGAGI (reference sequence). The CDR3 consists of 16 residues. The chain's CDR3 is CASRSQESGAKNIQYF. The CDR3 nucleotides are TGTGCCAGCAGAAGTCAAGAGTCTGGGGCCAAAAACATTCAGTACTTC.

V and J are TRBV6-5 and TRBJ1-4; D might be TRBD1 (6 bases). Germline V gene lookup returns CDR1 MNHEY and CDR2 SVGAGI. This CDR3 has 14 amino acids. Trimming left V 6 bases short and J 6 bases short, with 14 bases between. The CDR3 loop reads CASSFRGSDEKLFF. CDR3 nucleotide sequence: TGTGCCAGCAGCTTCAGGGGATCTGATGAAAAACTGTTTTTT.